A single sample is the source of the 6 T cell receptor beta chains below, sequenced in a study of PD-L1 blockade in urothelial cancer (dated by TCRdb to 2017 to 2019). This specimen's time point label, interpreted: pretreatment peripheral blood. Library preparation employed the immunoSEQ multiplex PCR assay. TCRdb retrieved this table from immuneACCESS and kept in-frame rearrangements only. Not all clones are present; in checked studies, unresolved V genes account for under half, and no reason is known for the remainder. This sample comprises tens of thousands of clones, around 85% of them detected only once. The ten largest clonotypes hold 14% to 15% of the sample. The source was PBMCs, collected around atezolizumab (anti-PD-L1) treatment. The origin of the receptors is a woman aged 55-70 years with urothelial cancer.

The table lists this clone with many counts. This chain connects TRBV4-1 to TRBJ2-7; D is possibly TRBD1 (6 bases). V was shortened by 2 bases and J by 10 bases, with 15 bases between the two germline ends. CDR3 length: 13 amino acids. In germline, CDR1 is MGHRA, CDR2 YSYEKL. CDR3 amino acids: CASSQLEGVQQYF. The CDR3 DNA reads TGCGCCAGCAGCCAACTCGAGGGGGTACAACAGTACTTC.

This clone was seen once. The V gene is TRBV5-1, the J gene TRBJ2-2; 9 bases line up with TRBD2. The CDR3 runs 17 residues. The germline V gene has CDR1 SGHRS and CDR2 YFSETQ. Losses at the gene ends were 0 bases for V and 1 base for J; bases not matched to a gene: 4. CDR3 in amino acids: CASSLEISGGNTGELFF. The CDR3, as DNA: TGCGCCAGCAGCTTGGAGATTAGCGGGGGGAACACCGGGGAGCTGTTTTTT.

This clone came up once. This sequence joins TRBV19 and TRBJ2-2; maybe TRBD2 (5 bases). The length of the CDR3 is 18 residues. Trimming cost V 1 base and J 4 bases, with 19 bases left between them. Germline-derived CDR1 and CDR2 are LNHDA and SQIVND (reference sequence). The DNA for the CDR3 is TGTGCCAGTAGTATAGGAGGGCGAGGCAAGACCCCCACCGGGGAGCTGTTTTTT. This codes for CASSIGGRGKTPTGELFF. Based on the CDR3 plus reference TRBV19 and TRBJ2-2, the full variable domain is DGGITQSPKYLFRKEGQNVTLSCEQNLNHDAMYWYRQDPGQGLRLIYYSQIVNDFQKGDIAEGYSVSREKKESFPLTVTSAQKNPTAFYLCASSIGGRGKTPTGELFFGEGSRLTVL.

This clone has only one observation. V usage is TRBV4-2 and J usage is TRBJ1-5; D is possibly TRBD1 (6 bases). The CDR3 runs to 13 residues. Germline V gives CDR1 LGHNA, CDR2 YNFKEQ. V gave up 6 bases and J gave up 5 bases, with 11 bases separating them. The CDR3 nucleotides read TGTGCCAGCAGAGGGGGAGCGGATCAGCCCCAGCATTTT. Amino acid sequence: CASRGGADQPQHF.

In this sample, this clone turned up once. The V call is TRBV7-3, the J call TRBJ1-4, with 9 bases lining up with TRBD1. There are 15 residues in the CDR3. From germline, CDR1 is SGHTA and CDR2 FQGTGA. V lost 4 bases to trimming and J lost 6 bases; unmatched junction nucleotides: 6. The CDR3 DNA follows: TGTGCCAGCAGCTCAACAGGGGGCGCATATGAAAAACTGTTTTTT. Translating gives CASSSTGGAYEKLFF.

The V call is TRBV5-1, the J call TRBJ1-2, with 8 bases matching TRBD1. V was clipped by 4 bases and J by 4 bases; unmatched bases: 6. The CDR3 loop spans 14 amino acids. Germline V gene sequence: CDR1 SGHRS, CDR2 YFSETQ. CDR3 coding DNA: TGCGCCAGCAGCCCGCGGACAGGGCTCTATGGCTACACCTTC. Its protein product is CASSPRTGLYGYTF.